The 31 T cell receptor beta chains below were found in one sample sequenced in a study of human CD8 memory T cell subsets. Sequencing libraries of TCR beta were made by UMI-labeled 5' RACE. TCRdb reprocessed the 5' RACE reads and reports one entry per CDR3 protein, with no DNA. The sample has about 11,000 distinct CDR3 sequences. Sequenced sample: CD8+ stem-like memory T cells (TSCM and TCM) sorted from PBMCs. Subset meaning: stem-like memory CD8 T cells (TSTEM), CCR7+ PD-1- TIGIT-. These receptors were taken from a human donor in good health.

The chain has TRBV4-2 and TRBJ1-1; lacking DNA, the TRBD1 call made by TCRdb goes unchecked. The CDR3 has 18 amino acids. From germline, CDR1 is LGHNA and CDR2 YNFKEQ. CDR3 in amino acids: CASSQENRANYMNTEAFF.

The rearrangement uses TRBV20-1 and TRBJ2-3. In germline, CDR1 is DFQATT, CDR2 SNEGSKA (reference sequence). This CDR3 contains 13 residues. The CDR3 loop is CSARGLRTDTQYF.

This clonotype is called large (0.1 to 1%) based on its frequency. The rearrangement joins TRBV18 to TRBJ2-5; with no DNA, the TCRdb D assignment of TRBD1 cannot be verified. This CDR3 comprises 16 residues. Germline CDR1 reads KGHSH; CDR2 reads LQKENI. The CDR3 spells CASSPPSGRGQETQYF.

This sequence joins TRBV11-3 and TRBJ2-1. The CDR3 is 11 amino acids. Per germline, CDR1 SGHNT and CDR2 YENEEA. CDR3 in amino acids: CASSLAYEQFF.

The chain employs TRBV5-1 and TRBJ2-1; TCRdb calls TRBD1, which cannot be checked without DNA. The CDR3 is 16 residues long. Germline V gene lookup returns CDR1 SGHRS and CDR2 YFSETQ. CDR3 region: CASSLGDRGSFNEQFF.

The chain joins TRBV7-7 to TRBJ2-2; TCRdb's D call, TRBD2, is unchecked because there is no DNA. Per the germline V gene, CDR1 is SSHAT and CDR2 is FNYEAQ (reference sequence). The CDR3 totals 15 residues. This chain's CDR3 is CASSLSGPSAGELFF.

The chain couples TRBV27 to TRBJ2-5; TCRdb selects TRBD2, and the lack of DNA leaves this call unchecked. Germline assignment: CDR1 MNHEY and CDR2 SMNVEV (reference sequence). The CDR3 sequence is 18 residues long. CDR3 protein: CASSLGTSGGAFQETQYF.

The chain employs TRBV27 and TRBJ2-1; there is no DNA to check the TCRdb D call of TRBD1. Germline V gene data show CDR1 as MNHEY and CDR2 as SMNVEV (reference sequence). The CDR3 extends over 16 amino acids. CDR3 in amino acids: CASSLRNGRGINEQFF.

CDR3 sequence reads: CASSYREDIQYF. The gene calls are TRBV7-8 and TRBJ2-4; TCRdb proposes TRBD2, but this gene call is untestable without DNA. CDR3 length: 12 residues. Looked up from germline, CDR1 is SGHVS and CDR2 is FQNEAQ.

The genes are TRBV28 and TRBJ2-7. The CDR3 spans 11 residues. Germline CDR1 reads MDHEN; CDR2 reads SYDVKM. CDR3 in amino acids: CASGYPYEQYF. The full variable domain, in which reference TRBV28 and TRBJ2-7 provide the parts outside the CDR3, is DVKVTQSSRYLVKRTGEKVFLECVQDMDHENMFWYRQDPGLGLRLIYFSYDVKMKEKGDIPEGYSVSREKKERFSLILESASTNQTSMYLCASGYPYEQYFGPGTRLTVT.

The V gene is TRBV20-1, the J gene TRBJ2-1; the TCRdb call, TRBD1, lacks DNA for checking. The CDR3 length is 12 residues. CDR1 DFQATT and CDR2 SNEGSKA come from the germline V gene (reference sequence). Here the CDR3 reads CSATPGGNEQFF.

The chain is built from TRBV7-2 and TRBJ2-1; TCRdb selects TRBD1, and the lack of DNA leaves this call unchecked. This CDR3 contains 16 residues. Germline V gene lookup returns CDR1 SGHTA and CDR2 FQGNSA. CDR3 loop: CASSLTRVHPNNEQFF.

V usage is TRBV5-1 and J usage is TRBJ2-1; the D call of TRBD1 rests on TCRdb alone, since no DNA is present to check it. The germline CDR1 and CDR2 sequences are SGHRS and YFSETQ. The CDR3 loop spans 16 amino acids. The CDR3: CASSLPGSVGYNEQFF.

The chain couples TRBV5-4 to TRBJ2-7; the D gene TCRdb calls, TRBD1, cannot be checked with no DNA. Germline V CDR1 and CDR2: SGHNT, YYREEE (reference sequence). The CDR3 runs 14 residues. CDR3 residues: CASSKTGTLYEQYF.

The chain combines TRBV7-2 with TRBJ1-1; TCRdb indicates TRBD1, and absent DNA this call remains unverified. There are 15 residues in the CDR3. CDR1 and CDR2 from the germline V gene are SGHTA and FQGNSA. The chain's CDR3 is CASSLDPFGAPGAFF.

This sequence joins TRBV28 and TRBJ1-2. Germline V gives CDR1 MDHEN, CDR2 SYDVKM. The CDR3 loop spans 12 amino acids. The CDR3: CASSFNDYGYTF.

The chain combines TRBV28 with TRBJ2-3; TCRdb lists TRBD2, though no DNA is available to test this call. CDR1 and CDR2 from the germline V gene are MDHEN and SYDVKM. The CDR3 loop spans 16 amino acids. CDR3 region: CASSFDSSGNTDTQYF. Full variable domain (missing parts from reference TRBV28 and TRBJ2-3): DVKVTQSSRYLVKRTGEKVFLECVQDMDHENMFWYRQDPGLGLRLIYFSYDVKMKEKGDIPEGYSVSREKKERFSLILESASTNQTSMYLCASSFDSSGNTDTQYFGPGTRLTVL.

V usage is TRBV7-2 and J usage is TRBJ2-1. The CDR3 is made up of 15 amino acids. The germline V gene encodes CDR1 SGHTA and CDR2 FQGNSA. The CDR3: CASSLSTDSYNEQFF.

This sequence joins TRBV6-1 and TRBJ2-1. Germline V gene data show CDR1 as MNHNS and CDR2 as SASEGT. The CDR3 contains 14 residues. The CDR3 region is CASISFPLLNEQFF.

J is TRBJ1-3 and V is TRBV3-1; TCRdb proposes TRBD1, but this gene call is untestable without DNA. Germline V gene sequence: CDR1 LGHDT, CDR2 YNNKEL (reference sequence). The CDR3 is 15 amino acids. CDR3 protein: CASRNAGGPGNTIYF.

V and J are TRBV6-2 or TRBV6-3 and TRBJ1-2. Germline CDR1 reads MNHEY; CDR2 reads SVGEGT. The CDR3 is 13 amino acids. CDR3 in amino acids: CASSPSSNYGYTF.

The rearrangement links TRBV2 to TRBJ2-7; no DNA is available, so the TRBD1 call from TCRdb remains unchecked. This CDR3 has 16 residues. Germline loops: CDR1 SNHLY, CDR2 FYNNEI. CDR3 sequence reads: CASTTGLGRGFYEQYF.

The V gene is TRBV6-6, the J gene TRBJ2-2; the TCRdb call, TRBD1, lacks DNA for checking. This CDR3 contains 19 residues. Germline-derived CDR1 and CDR2 are MNHNY and SVGAGI (reference sequence). The CDR3 sequence is CASSLTRQSPIPNTGELFF.

The V gene is TRBV28, the J gene TRBJ2-3; the D call of TRBD1 rests on TCRdb alone, since no DNA is present to check it. Germline V lookup: CDR1 MDHEN, CDR2 SYDVKM. The CDR3 loop spans 16 amino acids. This CDR3 reads CASRGDRGSGTDTQYF.

This chain connects TRBV24-1 to TRBJ2-7. CDR1 KGHDR and CDR2 SFDVKD come from the germline V gene. This CDR3 has 14 residues. The CDR3 is CATSDSGGAYEQYF.

This sequence joins TRBV10-2 and TRBJ2-2. CDR1 is WSHSY, CDR2 SAAADI, per germline. The CDR3 is 12 amino acids. CDR3 loop: CAADTNTGELFF.

This chain joins TRBV10-3 and TRBJ2-7; TCRdb names TRBD1, which stays unverified in the absence of DNA. Germline assignment: CDR1 ENHRY and CDR2 SYGVKD. The length of the CDR3 is 12 residues. The CDR3: CAIGAGSDEQYF.

V is TRBV7-9 and J is TRBJ2-2; there is no DNA to check the TCRdb D call of TRBD1. CDR3 length equals 16 residues. Germline V gene lookup returns CDR1 SEHNR and CDR2 FQNEAQ (reference sequence). CDR3 residues: CASRLGLAGHTGELFF.

This clonotype is medium-sized by frequency. The V and J genes are TRBV28 and TRBJ2-3; TCRdb picks TRBD1, but there is no DNA to check that call. Germline V gene lookup returns CDR1 MDHEN and CDR2 SYDVKM. CDR3 length equals 13 residues. The CDR3 here is CASSPSPLDTQYF.

The V call is TRBV6-5, the J call TRBJ2-1; the D gene TCRdb calls, TRBD1, cannot be checked with no DNA. The CDR3 sequence is 15 residues long. Germline V lookup: CDR1 MNHEY, CDR2 SVGAGI. This CDR3 is CASSYSPRQGGEQFF.

The J gene is TRBJ1-5, the V gene TRBV6-4; the D call of TRBD1 rests on TCRdb alone, since no DNA is present to check it. Germline CDR1 and CDR2: MRHNA and SNTAGT. This CDR3 is 18 amino acids long. The CDR3 is CASSRPGQKKGCNQPQHF.